This is a list of T cell receptor beta chains from one sample in a study of molecular identifiers for immune sequencing clone quantification. In TCRdb, the PCR reads were re-called with MiXCR into one record per CDR3 protein. The sample includes some 680,000 distinct CDR3 sequences, less than 30% seen only once; the top ten take 0.75% to 0.8%. Specimen: naive CD8+ T cells from blood, with Jurkat cell RNA spiked in. These receptors were collected from a human donor in good health. Some libraries in this study had Jurkat cell RNA spiked in. CDR3s include the opening cysteine and the closing phenylalanine or tryptophan. A D gene is named only where the DNA matches it firmly. Clone size is not always given. Where it is, it says once, few, many or a class for expanded clones.

j_call | v_call | clone_size | d_call | cdr3_aa | cdr3_nt
TRBJ2-4 | TRBV4-3 | many | TRBD2 | CASSQAPTSGDAKNIQYF | TGCGCCAGCAGCCAAGCCCCGACTAGCGGGGATGCCAAAAACATTCAGTACTTC
TRBJ2-3 | TRBV27 | - | - | CASRGLSETAQTLPDTQYF | TGTGCCAGCCGGGGACTCTCCGAAACGGCCCAAACCCTACCGGATACGCAGTATTTT
TRBJ1-1 | TRBV6-5 | few | - | CASNRYGATEAFF | TGTGCCAGCAACCGTTATGGGGCCACTGAAGCTTTCTTT
TRBJ1-1 | TRBV6-2/TRBV6-3 | few | - | CAGSYPPTWGTEAFF | TGTGCCGGCAGTTACCCTCCGACTTGGGGCACTGAAGCTTTCTTT
TRBJ2-2 | TRBV3-1 | many | TRBD1 | CASSQDLRQGPGELFF | TGTGCCAGCAGCCAAGATTTGCGACAGGGGCCCGGGGAGCTGTTTTTT
TRBJ2-7 | TRBV19 | few | TRBD1 | CASSILGTGGEQYF | TGTGCCAGTAGTATATTGGGGACAGGGGGCGAGCAGTACTTC
TRBJ2-3 | TRBV12-3/TRBV12-4 | many | TRBD2 | CASKNLAGGLHTQYF | TGTGCCAGCAAAAATCTAGCGGGGGGGCTTCATACGCAGTATTTT
TRBJ1-4 | TRBV7-9 | - | - | CASSIAVSRAEKLFF | TGTGCCAGCAGCATAGCGGTCTCTAGGGCTGAAAAACTGTTTTTT
TRBJ2-4 | TRBV27 | - | TRBD1 | CASSLGTGLGIQYF | TGTGCCAGCAGTTTGGGGACAGGGCTTGGGATTCAGTACTTC
TRBJ1-4 | TRBV5-1 | many | TRBD1 | CASSPAGGRTEKLFF | TGCGCCAGCAGCCCCGCAGGGGGTAGAACGGAAAAACTGTTTTTT
TRBJ2-7 | TRBV21-1 | few | - | CASSKKEGGGSYEQYF | TGTGCCAGCAGCAAAAAAGAGGGCGGGGGCTCCTACGAGCAGTACTTC
TRBJ2-5 | TRBV12-3/TRBV12-4 | - | TRBD2 | CASSLKGLAKETQYF | TGTGCCAGCAGTTTAAAGGGACTAGCAAAGGAGACCCAGTACTTC
TRBJ1-1 | TRBV7-9 | many | TRBD1 | CASSGAGTGGGTEAFF | TGTGCCAGCAGCGGCGCCGGGACAGGGGGCGGCACTGAAGCTTTCTTT
TRBJ2-2 | TRBV18 | - | - | CTSSPPRGSEVTGELFF | TGTACCAGCTCACCCCCCCGAGGTAGCGAGGTCACCGGGGAGCTGTTTTTT
TRBJ2-7 | TRBV9 | many | TRBD2 | CASSVTGGGRSYEQYF | TGTGCCAGCAGCGTAACCGGGGGAGGGCGCTCCTACGAGCAGTACTTC
TRBJ2-7 | TRBV6-6 | many | - | CASSYSLQGSNHEQYF | TGTGCCAGCAGTTACTCGTTGCAGGGGAGTAACCACGAGCAGTACTTC
TRBJ2-7 | TRBV27 | - | TRBD2 | CASSLSAGETYEQYF | TGTGCCAGCAGTTTATCGGCGGGGGAGACCTACGAGCAGTACTTC
TRBJ2-7 | TRBV4-2 | - | - | CASSQEHNYEQYF | TGTGCCAGCAGCCAAGAGCACAACTACGAGCAGTACTTC
TRBJ1-4 | TRBV4-1 | few | TRBD1 | CASSQEGTGDKLFF | TGCGCCAGCAGCCAAGAAGGGACAGGGGACAAACTGTTTTTT
TRBJ1-1 | TRBV12-3/TRBV12-4 | many | - | CASSYLSTEAFF | TGTGCCAGCAGTTATTTGAGCACTGAAGCTTTCTTT
TRBJ2-1 | TRBV25-1 | many | - | CASSELGPDNEQFF | TGTGCCAGCAGTGAATTGGGTCCCGACAATGAGCAGTTCTTC
TRBJ2-4 | TRBV6-6 | many | - | CASSELGTAKNIQYF | TGTGCCAGCAGTGAGCTTGGGACAGCCAAAAACATTCAGTACTTC
TRBJ1-1 | TRBV4-3 | many | - | CASSQDGRGMNTEAFF | TGCGCCAGCAGCCAAGATGGGCGGGGGATGAACACTGAAGCTTTCTTT
TRBJ1-4 | TRBV12-3/TRBV12-4 | few | - | CASSNGLRKEKLFF | TGTGCCAGCAGTAATGGACTGCGTAAGGAAAAACTGTTTTTT
TRBJ2-5 | TRBV28 | many | - | CASSFRQSQETQYF | TGTGCCAGCAGTTTTCGCCAGTCCCAAGAGACCCAGTACTTC
TRBJ2-3 | TRBV27 | - | - | CASSFGRKGVTDTQYF | TGTGCCAGCAGTTTCGGGAGGAAGGGGGTGACAGATACGCAGTATTTT
TRBJ2-7 | TRBV28 | - | TRBD1 | CASRPSSGTGVYEQYF | TGTGCCAGCAGACCGAGCTCCGGGACAGGGGTCTACGAGCAGTACTTC
TRBJ2-7 | TRBV5-6 | many | TRBD2 | CASSLGTSGLVYEQYF | TGTGCCAGCAGCTTGGGGACTAGCGGGTTGGTCTACGAGCAGTACTTC
TRBJ2-5 | TRBV29-1 | - | - | CRVGGGGALWEPPYF | TGCCGCGTTGGAGGGGGTGGGGCCCTCTGGGAGCCCCCGTACTTC
TRBJ2-3 | TRBV4-1 | few | - | CASSQGWPAGASTDTQYF | TGCGCCAGCAGCCAAGGATGGCCGGCGGGGGCAAGCACAGATACGCAGTATTTT
TRBJ2-3 | TRBV7-2 | many | TRBD1 | CASSPTGAVTDTQYF | TGTGCCAGCAGCCCCACAGGGGCCGTCACAGATACGCAGTATTTT
TRBJ2-7 | TRBV7-2 | many | TRBD1 | CASSFRQGVRREQYF | TGTGCCAGCAGCTTCAGACAGGGGGTTCGCCGCGAGCAGTACTTC
TRBJ2-7 | TRBV2 | few | TRBD2 | CASSGPGLAGSYEQYF | TGTGCCAGCAGTGGGCCGGGACTAGCGGGATCCTACGAGCAGTACTTC
TRBJ2-7 | TRBV13 | many | TRBD1 | CASSLRTGTYEQYF | TGTGCCAGCAGCTTGCGGACAGGGACCTACGAGCAGTACTTC
TRBJ2-7 | TRBV12-5 | once | TRBD2 | CASGQKRVLSGRPHEQYF | TGTGCTAGTGGCCAGAAAAGGGTGCTAAGCGGGAGACCCCACGAGCAGTACTTC
TRBJ2-1 | TRBV6-7 | - | - | CASSSRGADTIIPYNEQFF | TGTGCCAGCAGCTCCCGAGGCGCGGATACAATAATACCCTACAATGAGCAGTTCTTC
TRBJ2-7 | TRBV6-1 | - | - | CVSHEYYEQYF | TGTGTCAGTCACGAATACTACGAGCAGTACTTC
TRBJ2-5 | TRBV6-5 | many | TRBD2 | CASSYAGTNQETQYF | TGTGCCAGCAGTTACGCCGGGACTAACCAAGAGACCCAGTACTTC
TRBJ2-2 | TRBV20-1 | many | - | CSATSRAGELFF | TGCAGTGCCACTTCGCGGGCCGGGGAGCTGTTTTTT
TRBJ1-4 | TRBV7-8 | many | - | CASSFSHRVTGNEKLFF | TGTGCCAGCAGCTTTAGTCACAGGGTCACTGGAAATGAAAAACTGTTTTTT
TRBJ1-1 | TRBV5-4 | many | - | CASSLSAGGTEAFF | TGTGCCAGCAGCTTGTCCGCGGGGGGTACTGAAGCTTTCTTT
TRBJ2-7 | TRBV18 | - | - | CASSPPGSYAQYF | TGTGCCAGCTCACCACCGGGCAGCTACGCGCAGTACTTC
TRBJ2-7 | TRBV12-3/TRBV12-4 | few | - | CASSLVVGEGTYF | -
TRBJ2-3 | TRBV29-1 | many | - | CSIDSKASTDTQYF | TGCAGCATAGACAGTAAAGCTAGCACAGATACGCAGTATTTT
TRBJ1-6 | TRBV4-2 | many | - | CASSLDRHNSPLHF | TGTGCCAGCAGCCTCGACAGGCATAATTCACCCCTCCACTTT
TRBJ2-2 | TRBV18 | - | - | CASSHVSTGELFF | TGTGCCAGCTCACACGTAAGCACCGGGGAGCTGTTTTTT
TRBJ2-5 | TRBV7-9 | - | TRBD1 | CASSSTGSGETQYF | TGTGCCAGCAGCTCGACAGGGAGTGGAGAGACCCAGTACTTC
TRBJ2-1 | TRBV6-2/TRBV6-3 | - | - | CASSPSASLGYEQFF | TGTGCCAGCAGTCCGTCCGCAAGCCTAGGGTATGAGCAGTTCTTC
TRBJ2-7 | TRBV19 | - | - | CASSIRNGPGQYF | TGTGCCAGTAGTATACGGAACGGGCCTGGGCAGTACTTC
TRBJ2-7 | TRBV7-9 | many | TRBD2 | CASSPGLAGGEQYF | TGTGCCAGCAGCCCCGGACTAGCGGGAGGCGAGCAGTACTTC
TRBJ2-1 | TRBV14 | few | TRBD2 | CASSQEASGAYNEQFF | TGTGCCAGCAGCCAAGAGGCCAGCGGGGCCTACAATGAGCAGTTCTTC
TRBJ1-1 | TRBV21-1 | - | - | CASSKVPLNTEAFF | TGTGCCAGCAGCAAAGTCCCTCTGAACACTGAAGCTTTCTTT
TRBJ2-5 | TRBV20-1 | many | - | CSASTGGHHQETQYF | TGCAGTGCATCCACCGGGGGCCACCACCAAGAGACCCAGTACTTC
TRBJ1-6 | TRBV5-1 | many | TRBD1 | CASSLTGDNSPLHF | TGCGCCAGCAGCTTGACAGGGGATAATTCACCCCTCCACTTT
TRBJ1-1 | TRBV7-9 | few | - | CASSLFFGEQTEAFF | TGTGCCAGCAGCTTATTTTTTGGGGAACAAACTGAAGCTTTCTTT
TRBJ1-5 | TRBV20-1 | many | - | CSARDLGQINQPQHF | TGCAGTGCTAGAGATTTAGGGCAGATCAATCAGCCCCAGCATTTT
TRBJ2-7 | TRBV6-1 | many | - | CASSAYTGPYEQYF | TGTGCCAGCAGTGCCTATACTGGACCCTACGAGCAGTACTTC
TRBJ2-7 | TRBV6-5 | many | - | CASSYMGGEQYF | TGTGCCAGCAGTTACATGGGGGGCGAGCAGTACTTC
TRBJ2-5 | TRBV28 | many | TRBD1 | CASLKGGQGSKETQYF | TGTGCCAGCCTAAAGGGGGGACAGGGGAGTAAAGAGACCCAGTACTTC
TRBJ1-6 | TRBV30 | - | - | CAWNAGQGMNSPLHF | TGTGCCTGGAACGCCGGGCAGGGGATGAATTCACCCCTCCACTTT